The 22 T cell receptor beta chains in this list originate from one sample, sequenced in a study of T-cell memory formation after mild COVID-19. MiXCR, run by TCRdb on the 5' RACE reads, gives a single entry per CDR3 protein. This table holds 150,000 to 200,000 distinct CDR3 sequences, 11% found once. Sequencing used PBMCs or a T cell subset sorted from them (not recorded which). The receptor source for this set is a man aged 18 to 35 who had mild COVID-19 (a few samples of this study predate the infection). Cell type and time point are not known.

V gene TRBV5-1 combines with J gene TRBJ2-4; possible D gene TRBD1, 6 bases. The CDR3 is made up of 14 amino acids. Germline CDR1 reads SGHRS; CDR2 reads YFSETQ. Deletions cut 0 bases from V and 6 bases from J, with 10 bases between. CDR3 sequence: CASSLEQGGNIQYF. The CDR3 nucleotides read TGCGCCAGCAGCTTGGAACAGGGTGGAAACATTCAGTACTTC.

A few counts support this clonotype. The V call is TRBV7-9, the J call TRBJ1-5; D not resolved. V shed 1 base and J shed 2 bases, with 9 bases lying between them. Germline lookup yields CDR1 SEHNR and CDR2 FQNEAQ (reference sequence). The CDR3 is 15 residues long. CDR3 residues: CASSLERLGNQPQHF. CDR3 nucleotide sequence: TGTGCCAGCAGCTTAGAACGGCTTGGCAATCAGCCCCAGCATTTT.

This clonotype was observed a handful of times. The V and J genes are TRBV6-4 and TRBJ1-2; D gene ambiguous. Between the trimmed V and J ends, which lost 3 bases and 2 bases, there was a span of 4 bases. The V gene's germline CDR1 is MRHNA and CDR2 SNTAGT. The CDR3 sequence is 12 residues long. CDR3 sequence: CASSDVNYGYTF. DNA of the CDR3: TGTGCCAGCAGTGATGTCAACTATGGCTACACCTTC.

In this sample, this clonotype turned up many times. The rearrangement links TRBV12-3 or TRBV12-4 to TRBJ1-5; tentatively, D is TRBD1 (6 bases). Between the trimmed V and J ends, which lost 5 bases and 3 bases, there was a span of 11 bases. This CDR3 comprises 14 residues. CDR3: CASSAGQYNQPQHF. In DNA form, the CDR3 reads TGTGCCAGCAGTGCAGGACAGTACAATCAGCCCCAGCATTTT.

A few counts support this clonotype. The chain combines TRBV20-1 with TRBJ1-5; D possibly corresponds to TRBD1 (5 bases). The CDR3 has 12 residues. Looked up from germline, CDR1 is DFQATT and CDR2 is SNEGSKA (reference sequence). V lost 5 bases and J lost 7, with 12 bases in between. CDR3 residues: CSAGQGGQPQHF. The CDR3 nucleotides are TGCAGTGCTGGGCAGGGTGGCCAGCCCCAGCATTTT.

This clonotype has a handful of counts. V is TRBV4-1 and J is TRBJ1-1, with a tentative D call TRBD1 (5 bases). CDR3 length: 16 residues. CDR1 is MGHRA, CDR2 YSYEKL, per germline. V was shortened by 2 bases and J by 0 bases, with 13 bases between the two germline ends. Written as DNA, the CDR3 is TGCGCCAGCAGCCAAAATAATCGGGGGATGAACACTGAAGCTTTCTTT. Protein: CASSQNNRGMNTEAFF.

This clonotype has a count of ten or more. The chain couples TRBV29-1 to TRBJ1-2, with 7 bases fitting TRBD1. This CDR3 spans 13 amino acids. Trimming took 5 bases from V and 10 from J; bases not matched to a gene: 13. The germline V gene has CDR1 SQVTM and CDR2 ANQGSEA. CDR3 in DNA: TGCAGCGTTACTCCACGACAGGGCAGCTACTACACCTTC. It specifies CSVTPRQGSYYTF. Filled out from reference TRBV29-1 and TRBJ1-2, the complete variable domain reads SAVISQKPSRDICQRGTSLTIQCQVDSQVTMMFWYRQQPGQSLTLIATANQGSEATYESGFVIDKFPISRPNLTFSTLTVSNMSPEDSSIYLCSVTPRQGSYYTFGSGTRLTVV.

There are a few counts of this clonotype. The chain uses TRBV24-1 and TRBJ2-3; 15 nucleotides line up with TRBD2. J was trimmed by 7 bases and V by 1 base; bases with no gene match: 8. This CDR3 region has 18 residues. Germline V gene data show CDR1 as KGHDR and CDR2 as SFDVKD. This CDR3 reads CATSDFGTSGGPQHTQYF. The CDR3 bases are TGTGCCACCAGTGATTTTGGGACTAGCGGGGGGCCGCAGCATACGCAGTATTTT.

There are a few counts of this clonotype. The chain carries TRBV5-1 and TRBJ1-2; D ambiguous. The CDR3 covers 14 residues. The germline V and J ends were trimmed by 4 bases and 8 bases, with 18 bases remaining between them. CDR1 and CDR2 (germline): SGHRS, YFSETQ. CDR3 sequence reads: CASSPDFPTGGYTF. Here the CDR3 DNA reads TGCGCCAGCAGCCCAGACTTTCCTACGGGGGGCTACACCTTC.

This clonotype was observed a few times. The chain uses TRBV12-3 or TRBV12-4 and TRBJ2-7; D uncertain. The germline V and J ends were trimmed by 6 bases and 2 bases, with 14 bases remaining between them. The CDR3 sequence is 14 residues long. For the CDR3, the DNA is TGTGCCAGCAGCCACAGACTGCCAGCCTACGAGCAGTACTTC. Translation gives CASSHRLPAYEQYF.

This chain links TRBV2 with TRBJ1-2; perhaps TRBD1 as D (5 bases). Trimming removed 7 bases at V and 4 bases at J, with 13 bases between. The CDR3 length is 13 residues. Germline loops: CDR1 SNHLY, CDR2 FYNNEI. CDR3 loop: CASTQAAPYGYTF. Written as DNA, the CDR3 is TGTGCCAGCACACAGGCGGCCCCCTATGGCTACACCTTC.

This clonotype was observed a few times. The rearrangement links TRBV19 to TRBJ2-3, with D possibly called TRBD1 or TRBD2 (6 bases each). The CDR3 is made up of 13 amino acids. Trimming took off 5 bases at V and 9 bases at J, with 15 bases between the two ends. Germline V gene lookup returns CDR1 LNHDA and CDR2 SQIVND (reference sequence). The CDR3 protein is CASSQEEGDTQYF. The CDR3 DNA sequence: TGTGCCAGTAGTCAGGAGGAGGGGGACACGCAGTATTTT.

CDR3 loop: CASSSPVYNEQFF. DNA of the CDR3: TGTGCCAGCAGCTCCCCAGTCTACAATGAGCAGTTCTTC. The J gene is TRBJ2-1, the V gene TRBV7-2; D is unclear. The V end lost 4 bases, the J end lost 3 bases, and 7 bases lay between the germline ends. CDR3 size: 13 residues. Looked up from germline, CDR1 is SGHTA and CDR2 is FQGNSA.

This chain joins TRBV20-1 and TRBJ2-6; D remains unclear. V was shortened by 7 bases and J by 0 bases, with 10 bases between the two germline ends. The length of the CDR3 is 14 residues. The germline gives CDR1 DFQATT, CDR2 SNEGSKA (reference sequence). DNA for the CDR3: TGCAGTGTCCAACGATACTCTGGGGCCAACGTCCTGACTTTC. Protein: CSVQRYSGANVLTF.

V and J are TRBV28 and TRBJ2-7; 9 bases line up with TRBD1. CDR1 and CDR2 from the germline V gene are MDHEN and SYDVKM. The CDR3 loop spans 16 amino acids. Losses at the gene ends were 5 bases for V and 2 bases for J; bases not matched to a gene: 10. The CDR3, as DNA: TGTGCCAGCAGTACAACCGGGACAGGGCGAACCTACGAGCAGTACGTC. It encodes CASSTTGTGRTYEQYV.

CDR3 protein: CSARSKSRGATGELFF. In DNA form, the CDR3 reads TGCAGTGCTAGATCGAAGTCGCGGGGGGCCACCGGGGAGCTGTTTTTT. The gene calls are TRBV20-1 and TRBJ2-2; 8 bases map to TRBD2. This CDR3 region has 16 residues. The junction had 9 bases not matched to a gene; V was cut back by 2 bases and J by 4 bases. CDR1 is DFQATT and CDR2 is SNEGSKA in the germline V gene (reference sequence).

The chain combines TRBV25-1 with TRBJ2-1; 12 positions agree with TRBD2. The ends lost 6 bases at V and 10 bases at J; junction bases unmatched: 16. The CDR3 loop spans 17 amino acids. Per germline, CDR1 MGHDK and CDR2 SYGVNS. CDR3 residues: CASRENSSGGAKPEQFF. DNA for the CDR3: TGTGCCAGCAGAGAAAACTCTAGCGGGGGGGCCAAGCCCGAGCAGTTCTTC.

The rearrangement joins TRBV18 to TRBJ2-7; the match to TRBD1 covers 8 bases. Looked up from germline, CDR1 is KGHSH and CDR2 is LQKENI. The CDR3 totals 16 residues. The V gene end was trimmed by 2 bases and the J gene end by 1 base; junction bases not matched to a gene: 7. The CDR3 region has the DNA TGTGCCAGCTCACCAGAGACAGGGGAAAAATCCTACGAGCAGTACTTC. It translates to CASSPETGEKSYEQYF.

The chain carries TRBV2 and TRBJ1-2; TRBD1 is a possible D gene (5 bases). The length of the CDR3 is 13 residues. Germline assignment: CDR1 SNHLY and CDR2 FYNNEI. Trimming left V 8 bases short and J 5 bases short, with 15 bases between. The CDR3 region is CASGSSRGYGYTF. The DNA for the CDR3 is TGTGCCAGCGGGAGCAGTCGGGGGTATGGCTACACCTTC.

This clonotype was seen a handful of times. The rearrangement joins TRBV11-2 to TRBJ2-7; D is perhaps TRBD1 (6 bases). V shed 5 bases and J shed 6 bases, with 11 bases lying between them. This CDR3 is 12 amino acids long. Germline lookup yields CDR1 SGHAT and CDR2 FQNNGV. CDR3 residues: CASSPTGPEQYV. The CDR3 DNA reads TGTGCCAGCAGCCCGACAGGCCCCGAGCAGTACGTC.

The sample holds one count of this clonotype. The genes are TRBV19 and TRBJ1-5; 9 bases are shared with TRBD1. The CDR3 totals 16 residues. The germline V gene has CDR1 LNHDA and CDR2 SQIVND (reference sequence). With 7 bases clipped from V and 7 bases from J, the junction kept 14 bases outside the gene matches. The CDR3 sequence: CASTARTGVGGQPQHF. The CDR3, as DNA: TGTGCCAGTACGGCGAGGACAGGGGTTGGCGGGCAGCCCCAGCATTTT.

The rearrangement links TRBV20-1 to TRBJ2-5; no clear D gene. There are 11 residues in the CDR3. Germline loops: CDR1 DFQATT, CDR2 SNEGSKA (reference sequence). V shed 3 bases and J shed 6 bases, with 8 bases lying between them. The CDR3 nucleotides read TGCAGTGCTAGGGGCACCCAGACCCAGTACTTC. It is translated as CSARGTQTQYF.